This is a list of T cell receptor beta chains from one sample in a study of T cell responses to AZD1222 COVID-19 vaccine. The method was immunoSEQ multiplex PCR; TCRdb's version includes in-frame clones alone and lacks a portion of them. This sample has roughly 100,000 clones, with around nine tenths found just once. The input for sequencing was peripheral blood, taken on day 0 of AZD1222 vaccination. These receptors originate from an adult in good health. The conserved cysteine and the conserved F or W are not part of the CDR3 here.

v_call cdr3_length cdr3_aa
TRBV29-1 9 SVEDAYEQY
TRBV7-8 14 ASSPKTSGRADTQY
TRBV7-2 11 ASSWTGNNEQF
TRBV27 12 ASSSPGANYGYT
TRBV6-5 11 ASSRDDYNEQF
TRBV3-1/TRBV3-2 10 ASSHTDTEAF
TRBV7-6 14 ASSSAGLTDSYEQY
TRBV27 14 ASRKIPEGHNSPLH
TRBV19 12 ASSIAQGRGEQF
TRBV6-2/TRBV6-3 9 AGSTYNEQF
TRBV29-1 10 SVDRGMETQY
TRBV2 11 ASSEPNTDTQY
TRBV6-2/TRBV6-3 16 ASSYVAPPAGGSGTQY
TRBV7-2 11 ASSLTGNTEAF
TRBV3-1/TRBV3-2 11 ASSLSGSYEQY
TRBV7-9 14 ASSALLARFQETQY
TRBV9 13 ASSARDTEYNEQF
TRBV24-1 13 ATSDTRGSNEKLF
TRBV10-1 12 ASSKEPEGETQY
TRBV6-2/TRBV6-3 13 ASSPGGGAGNGYT
TRBV30 11 AWSRKGDTEAF
TRBV27 13 ASSRTDRFLYGYT
TRBV7-2 11 ASSIGGLYEQY
TRBV18 13 ASSLLAQEEYGYT
TRBV7-9 13 ASSVTGGADQPQH
TRBV29-1 11 SVAGTGSYGYT
TRBV6-5 13 ASSYGTFTQETQY
TRBV18 9 ASSPRVEAF
TRBV7-6 12 ASSSTGGEDGYT
TRBV6-5 12 AIGGDVGRGGYT
TRBV10-3 12 AITAGLSSYEQY
TRBV30 13 AWSVRAGLGNTIY
TRBV10-3 13 AIRLQGARGTEAF
TRBV5-6 13 ASSIGQNSGNTIY
TRBV12-3/TRBV12-4 11 ASAQGDGYGYT
TRBV10-3 10 AANQGGTEAF
TRBV18 12 ASRPQGTSYEQY
TRBV9 12 ASSVAAGFYGYT
TRBV27 10 ASSLSGNGYT
TRBV7-8 13 ASSLADEGSSPLH
TRBV12-5 10 ASSPGPGELF
TRBV18 14 ASSPKYGGLDYEQY
TRBV18 11 ASSPLGTGEQY
TRBV6-2/TRBV6-3 13 ASSYTQGEVGEQF
TRBV19 11 ASSIVQGEAAF